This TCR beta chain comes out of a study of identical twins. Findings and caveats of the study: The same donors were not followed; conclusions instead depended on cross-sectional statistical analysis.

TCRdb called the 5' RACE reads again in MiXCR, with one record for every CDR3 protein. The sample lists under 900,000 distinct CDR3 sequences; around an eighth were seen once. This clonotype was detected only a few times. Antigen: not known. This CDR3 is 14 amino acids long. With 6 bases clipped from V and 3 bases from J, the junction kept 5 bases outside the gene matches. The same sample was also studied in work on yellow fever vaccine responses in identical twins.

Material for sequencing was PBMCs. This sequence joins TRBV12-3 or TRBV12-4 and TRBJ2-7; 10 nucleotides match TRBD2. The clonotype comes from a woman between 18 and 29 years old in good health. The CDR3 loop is CASSLWTSGYEQYF. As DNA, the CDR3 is TGTGCCAGCAGCCTCTGGACTAGCGGCTACGAGCAGTACTTC.